The 25 T cell receptor beta chains presented below share a single source sample, sequenced in a study of blood T cell repertoires in COVID-19. The table came from immunoSEQ multiplex PCR; TCRdb's copy has only in-frame clones and leaves some out. The sample records roughly 73,000 clones, about 80% being singletons. The specimen was peripheral blood. Source of these receptors: a human donor in a cohort sampled during active COVID-19.

The V and J genes are TRBV6-5 and TRBJ2-5, with 8 bases matching TRBD1. The CDR3 extends over 14 amino acids. Germline V gene lookup returns CDR1 MNHEY and CDR2 SVGAGI. Losses at the gene ends were 4 bases for V and 3 bases for J; bases not matched to a gene: 4. The CDR3 nucleotides are TGTGCCAGCAGTTTACCGGACAGGGAAGAGACCCAGTACTTC. Translation gives CASSLPDREETQYF.

This clone was recorded a few times. This chain uses TRBV7-9 with TRBJ2-7; TRBD1 matches at 8 bases. V lost 5 bases, J lost 3 bases, and 6 bases stayed unmatched. This CDR3 has 14 amino acids. From germline, CDR1 is SEHNR and CDR2 FQNEAQ (reference sequence). The CDR3 DNA sequence: TGTGCCAGCAGCCCAATGACAGGGGACTACGAGCAGTACTTC. Protein sequence: CASSPMTGDYEQYF.

This clone was found once. The chain uses TRBV5-4 and TRBJ1-3; 10 bases are a match to TRBD1. J lost 3 bases, V lost 0 bases, and 6 bases had no gene match. The CDR3 extends over 17 amino acids. Germline-derived CDR1 and CDR2 are SGHNT and YYREEE (reference sequence). The CDR3 region is CASSLAFGQGGGNTIYF. In nucleotides, the CDR3 is TGTGCCAGCAGCTTGGCTTTCGGACAGGGGGGTGGAAACACCATATATTTT.

The chain combines TRBV18 with TRBJ2-7, with a weak D call TRBD1 (5 bases). This CDR3 spans 16 amino acids. Germline V gene data show CDR1 as KGHSH and CDR2 as LQKENI. V was shortened by 1 base and J by 0 bases, with 13 bases between the two germline ends. The CDR3 spells CASSPRPTGSSYEQYF. CDR3 nucleotide sequence: TGTGCCAGCTCACCACGTCCAACAGGAAGCTCCTACGAGCAGTACTTC.

The chain uses TRBV10-2 and TRBJ2-1; TRBD2 might be the D (5 bases). The germline V gene has CDR1 WSHSY and CDR2 SAAADI. The germline V and J ends were trimmed by 3 bases and 9 bases, with 21 bases remaining between them. This CDR3 has 16 amino acids. The CDR3 coding sequence is TGCGCCAGCAGTGATCAAGCGGAACGCCGGGGAGCTGAGCAGTTCTTC. Translation gives CASSDQAERRGAEQFF.

This chain uses TRBV29-1 with TRBJ2-7, with 8 bases fitting TRBD1. V was clipped by 4 bases and J by 9 bases; unmatched bases: 14. The V gene's germline CDR1 is SQVTM and CDR2 ANQGSEA. CDR3 length equals 14 residues. Here the CDR3 reads CSVVLGTGLRGQYF. The CDR3 DNA reads as TGCAGCGTTGTTCTGGGGACAGGACTCCGGGGGCAGTACTTC.

The chain recombines TRBV13 with TRBJ2-3, with D possibly TRBD2 on 6 matching bases. V lost 5 bases to trimming and J lost 6 bases, with 15 bases between them. From germline, CDR1 is PRHDT and CDR2 FYEKMQ (reference sequence). This CDR3 has 14 residues. The CDR3 reads CASSPARAGDTQYF. The DNA of the CDR3 is TGTGCCAGCAGCCCGGCACGGGCGGGGGATACGCAGTATTTT. Together with reference TRBV13 and TRBJ2-3, the CDR3 gives the full variable domain: AAGVIQSPRHLIKEKRETATLKCYPIPRHDTVYWYQQGPGQDPQFLISFYEKMQSDKGSIPDRFSAQQFSDYHSELNMSSLELGDSALYFCASSPARAGDTQYFGPGTRLTVL.

The rearrangement uses TRBV5-4 and TRBJ2-7, with D possibly TRBD2 on 6 matching bases. The CDR3 totals 15 residues. Deletions cut 0 bases from V and 2 bases from J, with 12 bases between. Germline V lookup: CDR1 SGHNT, CDR2 YYREEE (reference sequence). Here the CDR3 reads CASSLVGGSPYEQYF. DNA of the CDR3: TGTGCCAGCAGCTTGGTCGGGGGTAGTCCCTACGAGCAGTACTTC.

The rearrangement links TRBV11-2 to TRBJ1-1; 8 bases map to TRBD1. The CDR3 contains 18 residues. The V segment lost 1 base and the J segment 2 bases; nucleotides outside the gene matches: 12. Looked up from germline, CDR1 is SGHAT and CDR2 is FQNNGV. DNA of the CDR3: TGTGCCAGCAGCTTAGTAGTCTGGCCGGGACAGGAAAACACTGAAGCTTTCTTT. This encodes CASSLVVWPGQENTEAFF.

V and J are TRBV6-1 and TRBJ2-7, with TRBD1 matching 10 bases. The trim removed 2 bases at V and 3 bases at J, leaving 7 bases unmatched. The CDR3 totals 16 residues. Germline V lookup: CDR1 MNHNS, CDR2 SASEGT. The CDR3 spells CASSESPGTGVYEQYF. The CDR3 DNA reads as TGTGCCAGCAGTGAATCCCCAGGGACAGGGGTCTACGAGCAGTACTTC.

The V and J genes are TRBV15 and TRBJ2-5, with TRBD1 as a possible D gene (6 bases). The V gene's germline CDR1 is LNHNV and CDR2 YYDKDF (reference sequence). CDR3 size: 17 residues. V dropped 0 bases and J dropped 5 bases, with 19 bases sitting between them. CDR3 in amino acids: CATSRDGNRDNGETQYF. CDR3 sequence (DNA): TGTGCCACCAGCAGAGATGGGAACCGGGACAATGGGGAGACCCAGTACTTC.

The chain combines TRBV5-6 with TRBJ1-4; possible D gene TRBD1, 5 bases. Germline V gene lookup returns CDR1 SGHDT and CDR2 YYEEEE. The CDR3 is made up of 14 amino acids. V lost 4 bases and J 8 bases, leaving 15 bases between the germline ends. The CDR3 protein is CASSGRGYGEKLFF. The CDR3 region has the DNA TGTGCCAGCAGCGGACGGGGGTACGGGGAAAAACTGTTTTTT.

This chain uses TRBV15 with TRBJ2-7; TRBD1 matches 9 bases. V was pared by 5 bases and J by 5 bases, with 10 bases of the junction left unmatched. The CDR3 length is 15 residues. CDR1 and CDR2 from the germline V gene are LNHNV and YYDKDF (reference sequence). The CDR3 reads CATSPRGTGFDEQYF. CDR3 DNA: TGTGCCACCAGCCCCAGAGGGACAGGGTTCGACGAGCAGTACTTC. Full variable domain (missing parts from reference TRBV15 and TRBJ2-7): DAMVIQNPRYQVTQFGKPVTLSCSQTLNHNVMYWYQQKSSQAPKLLFHYYDKDFNNEADTPDNFQSRRPNTSFCFLDIRSPGLGDTAMYLCATSPRGTGFDEQYFGPGTRLTVT.

The chain uses TRBV7-2 and TRBJ1-2, with a tentative D call TRBD1 (6 bases). V lost 1 base and J 7 bases, leaving 13 bases between the germline ends. This CDR3 has 14 residues. Germline CDR1 and CDR2: SGHTA and FQGNSA. The CDR3 here is CASSLVPGEGGYTF. The CDR3 DNA reads as TGTGCCAGCAGCTTAGTTCCAGGGGAGGGTGGCTACACCTTC.

This sequence joins TRBV27 and TRBJ2-7; 9 nucleotides line up with TRBD1. CDR3 length: 14 residues. Germline V gene lookup returns CDR1 MNHEY and CDR2 SMNVEV (reference sequence). The V and J ends lost 3 bases and 3 bases, in that order; junction bases with no gene match: 3. Here the CDR3 DNA reads TGTGCCAGCAGTTTGGGACAGGGATTCTACGAGCAGTACTTC. Translated, it gives CASSLGQGFYEQYF.

This CDR3 is CASSIVTGTGNTEAFF. Written as DNA, the CDR3 is TGTGCCAGTAGTATCGTCACCGGGACAGGGAACACTGAAGCTTTCTTT. The chain combines TRBV19 with TRBJ1-1; 8 bases line up with TRBD1. J lost 1 base, V lost 3 bases, and 7 bases had no gene match. The CDR3 contains 16 residues. CDR1 and CDR2 (germline): LNHDA, SQIVND (reference sequence).

This clone has a handful of counts. The chain couples TRBV27 to TRBJ2-7; weak D call: TRBD2 (7 bases). CDR1 is MNHEY and CDR2 is SMNVEV in the germline V gene (reference sequence). This CDR3 contains 14 residues. V gave up 6 bases and J gave up 0 bases, with 12 bases separating them. This chain's CDR3 is CASRGGPSSYEQYF. The CDR3 coding sequence is TGTGCCAGCAGGGGGGGGCCGAGCTCCTACGAGCAGTACTTC.

CDR3 in DNA: TGTGCCAGCACCTTAGGGGCAGGGCCCTACGAGCAGTACTTC. Its translation: CASTLGAGPYEQYF. The chain recombines TRBV6-6 with TRBJ2-7; tentatively, D is TRBD1 (5 bases). Trimming pared 7 bases from V and 2 bases from J, leaving 15 bases between. The germline V gene encodes CDR1 MNHNY and CDR2 SVGAGI (reference sequence). CDR3 length: 14 amino acids.

This chain uses TRBV5-6 with TRBJ2-2; the match to TRBD2 covers 9 bases. V trimming: 4 bases; J trimming: 6 bases; junction bases outside the gene matches: 10. Germline V gene lookup returns CDR1 SGHDT and CDR2 YYEEEE. CDR3 length: 16 amino acids. CDR3 bases: TGTGCCAGCAGCCATACCGGGACTAGCATATCCGGGGAGCTGTTTTTT. Translating gives CASSHTGTSISGELFF.

The count of this clone is one. One junction end disagrees with the germline gene, perhaps due to a read error. In nucleotides, the CDR3 is TGTGCCAGCAGCTTAGCCACCCTAGCGGACGAGCAGTGCTTC. As protein: CASSLATLADEQCF. The chain carries TRBV7-2 and TRBJ2-7; 7 positions agree with TRBD2. This CDR3 has 14 residues. Germline V gene sequence: CDR1 SGHTA, CDR2 FQGNSA.

The rearrangement links TRBV6-2 or TRBV6-3 to TRBJ2-1; TRBD2 matches at 8 bases. The CDR3 covers 15 residues. Germline V CDR1 and CDR2: MNHEY, SVGEGT. After removal of 5 bases from V and 7 bases from J, the junction contained 10 bases not matched to a gene. The CDR3 nucleotides are TGTGCCAGCAGTCAGGGGAGGACTAGCACGAATGAGCAGTTCTTC. Amino acid sequence: CASSQGRTSTNEQFF.

This clone occurred once. The chain combines TRBV14 with TRBJ2-7, with D possibly being TRBD1 (5 bases). V was pared by 1 base and J by 5 bases, with 6 bases between. CDR3 length: 12 residues. The germline CDR1 and CDR2 sequences are SGHDN and FVKESK. CDR3 sequence (DNA): TGTGCCAGCAGCCAAGCCAGGGACGAGCAGTACTTC. Encoded protein: CASSQARDEQYF.

The rearrangement uses TRBV7-2 and TRBJ2-1, with TRBD2 matching 10 bases. Per germline, CDR1 SGHTA and CDR2 FQGNSA. This CDR3 is 13 amino acids long. V gave up 7 bases and J gave up 6 bases; unmatched junction bases: 3. The CDR3 is CASKLAGINEQFF. CDR3 coding DNA: TGTGCCAGCAAACTAGCGGGAATCAATGAGCAGTTCTTC.

This chain uses TRBV10-3 with TRBJ2-2; 11 nucleotides align to TRBD2. The CDR3 runs to 14 residues. Germline V gene sequence: CDR1 ENHRY, CDR2 SYGVKD. Trimming removed 6 bases from V and 4 bases from J; junction bases left unmatched: 1. CDR3 nucleotide sequence: TGTGCCATCAGAACTAGCGGGAGCACCGGGGAGCTGTTTTTT. It specifies CAIRTSGSTGELFF.

This clone was recorded only once. J is TRBJ2-7 and V is TRBV2; 7 nucleotides agree with TRBD1. Trimming took 6 bases from V and 1 from J; bases not matched to a gene: 0. This CDR3 comprises 12 residues. CDR1 and CDR2 (germline): SNHLY, FYNNEI. This chain's CDR3 is CASRQGSYEQYF. The CDR3 DNA follows: TGTGCCAGCAGACAGGGGTCCTACGAGCAGTACTTC.